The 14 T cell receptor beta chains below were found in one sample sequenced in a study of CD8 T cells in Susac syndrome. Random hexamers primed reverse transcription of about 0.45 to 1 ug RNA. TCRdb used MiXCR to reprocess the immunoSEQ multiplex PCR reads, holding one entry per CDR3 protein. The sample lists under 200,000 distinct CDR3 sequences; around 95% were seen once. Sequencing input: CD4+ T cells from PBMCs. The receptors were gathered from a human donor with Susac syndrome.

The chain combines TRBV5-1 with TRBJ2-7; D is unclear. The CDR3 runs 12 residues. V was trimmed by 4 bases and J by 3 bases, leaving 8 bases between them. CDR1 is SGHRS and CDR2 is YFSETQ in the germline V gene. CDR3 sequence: CASSETYYEQYF. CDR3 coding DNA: TGCGCCAGCAGCGAAACCTACTACGAGCAGTACTTC.

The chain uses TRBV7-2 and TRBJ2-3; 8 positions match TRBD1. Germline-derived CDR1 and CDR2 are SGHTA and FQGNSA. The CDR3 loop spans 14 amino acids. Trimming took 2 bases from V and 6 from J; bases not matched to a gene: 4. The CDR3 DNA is TGTGCCAGCAGCTTACAGGGGGCAAGGGATACGCAGTATTTT. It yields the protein CASSLQGARDTQYF.

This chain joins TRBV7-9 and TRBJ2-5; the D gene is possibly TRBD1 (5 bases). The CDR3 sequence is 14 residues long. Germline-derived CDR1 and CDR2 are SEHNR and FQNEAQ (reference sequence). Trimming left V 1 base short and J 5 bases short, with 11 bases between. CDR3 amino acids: CASSLDRQGETQYF. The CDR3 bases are TGTGCCAGCAGCTTAGACCGGCAGGGCGAGACCCAGTACTTC.

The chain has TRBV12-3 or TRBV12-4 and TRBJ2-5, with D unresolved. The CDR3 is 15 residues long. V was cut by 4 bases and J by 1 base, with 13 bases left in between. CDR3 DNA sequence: TGTGCCAGCAGTTATTATTCCACGGTCCAAGAGACCCAGTACTTC. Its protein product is CASSYYSTVQETQYF.

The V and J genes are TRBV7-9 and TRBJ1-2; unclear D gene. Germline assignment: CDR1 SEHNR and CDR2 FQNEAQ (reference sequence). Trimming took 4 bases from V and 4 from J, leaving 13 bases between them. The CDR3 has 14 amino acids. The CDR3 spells CASSSPLDLYGYTF. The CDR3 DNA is TGTGCCAGCAGCTCCCCCTTGGACCTCTATGGCTACACCTTC.

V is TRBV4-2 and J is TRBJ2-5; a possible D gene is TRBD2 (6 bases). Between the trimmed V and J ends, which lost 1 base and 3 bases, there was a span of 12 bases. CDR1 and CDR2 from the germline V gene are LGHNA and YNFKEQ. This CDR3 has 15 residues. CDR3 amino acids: CASSQVFREEETQYF. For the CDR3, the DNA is TGTGCCAGCAGCCAAGTCTTCAGGGAGGAAGAGACCCAGTACTTC.

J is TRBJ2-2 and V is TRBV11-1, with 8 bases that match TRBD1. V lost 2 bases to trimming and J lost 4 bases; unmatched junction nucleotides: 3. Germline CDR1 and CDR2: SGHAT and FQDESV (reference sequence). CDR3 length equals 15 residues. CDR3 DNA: TGTGCCAGCAGCTTACTCGACAGGGGCACCGGGGAGCTGTTTTTT. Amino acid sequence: CASSLLDRGTGELFF.

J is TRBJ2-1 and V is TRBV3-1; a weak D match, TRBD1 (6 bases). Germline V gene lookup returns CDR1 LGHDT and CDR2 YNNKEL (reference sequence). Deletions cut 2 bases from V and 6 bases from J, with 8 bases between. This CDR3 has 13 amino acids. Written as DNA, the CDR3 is TGTGCCAGCAGCCAAAAGGGGGTCAATGAGCAGTTCTTC. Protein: CASSQKGVNEQFF.

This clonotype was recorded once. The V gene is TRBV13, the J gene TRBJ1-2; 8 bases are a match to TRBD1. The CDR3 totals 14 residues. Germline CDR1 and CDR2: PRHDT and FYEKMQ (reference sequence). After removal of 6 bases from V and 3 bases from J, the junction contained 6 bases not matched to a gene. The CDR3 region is CASRRTGNDYGYTF. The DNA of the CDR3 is TGTGCCAGCAGACGGACAGGGAACGACTATGGCTACACCTTC.

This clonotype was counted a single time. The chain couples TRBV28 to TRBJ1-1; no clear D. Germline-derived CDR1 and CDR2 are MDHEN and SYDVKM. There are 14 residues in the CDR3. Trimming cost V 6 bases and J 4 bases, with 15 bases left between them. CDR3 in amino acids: CASSPSVASTEAFF. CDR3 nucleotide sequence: TGTGCCAGCAGCCCGTCAGTGGCGAGCACTGAAGCTTTCTTT.

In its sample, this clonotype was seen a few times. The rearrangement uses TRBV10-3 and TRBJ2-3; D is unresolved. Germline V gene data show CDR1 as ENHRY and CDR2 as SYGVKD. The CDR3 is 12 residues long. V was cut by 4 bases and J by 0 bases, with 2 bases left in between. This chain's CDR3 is CAISASTDTQYF. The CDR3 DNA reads TGTGCCATCAGTGCCAGCACAGATACGCAGTATTTT.

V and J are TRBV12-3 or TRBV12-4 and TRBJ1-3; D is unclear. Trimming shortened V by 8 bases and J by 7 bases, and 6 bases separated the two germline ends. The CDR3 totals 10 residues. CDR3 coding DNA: TGTGCCAGCGCCAGGAACACCATATATTTT. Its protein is CASARNTIYF.

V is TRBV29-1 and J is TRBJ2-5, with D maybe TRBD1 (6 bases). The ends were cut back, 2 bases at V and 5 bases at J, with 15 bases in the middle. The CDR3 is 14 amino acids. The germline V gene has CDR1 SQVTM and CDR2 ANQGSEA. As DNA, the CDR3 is TGCAGCGTTGAACCTCCAGGGGTTGAGGAGACCCAGTACTTC. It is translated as CSVEPPGVEETQYF.

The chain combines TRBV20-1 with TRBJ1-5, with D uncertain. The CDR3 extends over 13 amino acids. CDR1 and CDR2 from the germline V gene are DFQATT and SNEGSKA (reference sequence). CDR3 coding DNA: TGCAGCGGTCAGGACCTTGCTAATCAGCCCCAGCATTTT. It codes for CSGQDLANQPQHF.